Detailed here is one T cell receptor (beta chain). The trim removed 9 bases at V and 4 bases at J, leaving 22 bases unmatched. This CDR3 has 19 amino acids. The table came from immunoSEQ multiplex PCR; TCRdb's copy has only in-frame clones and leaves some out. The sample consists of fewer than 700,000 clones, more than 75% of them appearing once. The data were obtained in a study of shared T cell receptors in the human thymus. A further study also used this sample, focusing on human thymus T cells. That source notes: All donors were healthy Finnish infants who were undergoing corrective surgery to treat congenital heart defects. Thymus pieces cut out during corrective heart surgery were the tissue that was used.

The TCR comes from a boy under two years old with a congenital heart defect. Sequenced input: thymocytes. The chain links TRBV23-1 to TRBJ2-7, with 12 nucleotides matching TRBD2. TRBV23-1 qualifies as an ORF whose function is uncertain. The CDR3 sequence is CARGAGGSPSLAGGYEQYF. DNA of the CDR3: TGCGCCAGAGGGGCCGGGGGTTCCCCGTCACTAGCGGGAGGATACGAGCAGTACTTC.